Listed below are T cell receptor beta chains from one sample, sequenced in a study of blood T cell repertoires in COVID-19. Libraries were prepared by immunoSEQ multiplex PCR; TCRdb keeps only in-frame clonotypes and omits some of them. The table has fewer than 450,000 clones, around 86% seen once; the top ten hold nearly 6.5%. Input material: peripheral blood. The receptor set was obtained from a woman aged 45-59 years with COVID-19, enrolled during active disease. Both conserved end residues are part of each CDR3. The order of the fields is D gene, J gene, V gene, clone size, CDR3 DNA, CDR3 protein. D genes are given only for firm matches. Clone size is stated in some rows and not others, as once, few, many or a class when expanded.

>-|TRBJ2-7|TRBV30|-
TGTGCCTGGAGTGTACGCAGGGCAGGCGAGCAGTACTTC
CAWSVRRAGEQYF
>TRBD2|TRBJ2-6|TRBV27|-
TGTGCCAGCACTTCTGGGGGGGGTTGGGGGGGGGCCAACGTCCTGACTTTC
CASTSGGGWGGANVLTF
>TRBD2|TRBJ2-1|TRBV11-2|-
TGTGCCAGCAGCTTAAAGACCGGGACTAGGATGCTGAATGAGCAGTTCTTC
CASSLKTGTRMLNEQFF
>-|TRBJ1-5|TRBV27|many
TGTGCCAGCAGTTTACTCAATCAGCCCCAGCATTTT
CASSLLNQPQHF
>-|TRBJ2-1|TRBV18|-
TGTGCCAGCTCACCCGGAAACGGACAGAGCAATGAGCAGTTCTTC
CASSPGNGQSNEQFF
>-|TRBJ1-2|TRBV5-6|-
TGTGCCAGCAGCTTGGACTGGGCCAGATCTTATGGCTACACCTTC
CASSLDWARSYGYTF
>-|TRBJ1-3|TRBV29-1|-
TGCAGCGTTGCCGGACAGCCTTTTGGAAACACCATATATTTT
CSVAGQPFGNTIYF
>-|TRBJ2-3|TRBV5-1|-
TGCGCCAGCAGCTTTCGCCAGGGTACAGATACGCAGTATTTT
CASSFRQGTDTQYF
>TRBD1|TRBJ2-3|TRBV7-9|-
TGTGCCAGCAGCTACCCCAAACAGGGGGCGATAACAGATACGCAGTATTTT
CASSYPKQGAITDTQYF
>TRBD1|TRBJ1-2|TRBV7-9|-
TGTGCCAGCAGTCCCACCGGGACAGGGGGCGAGACTAACTATGGCTACACCTTC
CASSPTGTGGETNYGYTF
>TRBD2|TRBJ2-1|TRBV18|-
TGTGCCAGCTCACTGACTAGCGGGAAGGATGAGCAGTTCTTC
CASSLTSGKDEQFF
>-|TRBJ2-7|TRBV5-1|-
TGCGCCAGCAGCTTGGGGGATCGGGACTACGAGCAGTACTTC
CASSLGDRDYEQYF
>-|TRBJ2-2|TRBV6-2/TRBV6-3|once
TGTGCCAGCAGTTATACTAGGCAAGCCCCACGAGACACCGGGGAGCTGTTTTTT
CASSYTRQAPRDTGELFF
>TRBD2|TRBJ2-7|TRBV6-5|once
TGTGCCAGCAGTTACTCCGGACTAGCGGGATCCTACGAGCAGTACTTC
CASSYSGLAGSYEQYF
>TRBD1|TRBJ1-5|TRBV6-5|-
TGTGCCAGCGCCCGACAGGGCGATCAGCCCCAGCATTTT
CASARQGDQPQHF
>TRBD2|TRBJ2-1|TRBV9|-
TGTGCCAGCAGCTATGGACTAGCGGGAGTAAATGAGCAGTTCTTC
CASSYGLAGVNEQFF
>TRBD1|TRBJ1-1|TRBV5-4|-
TGTGCCAGCAGCGTAGGACAGGGGAACACTGAAGCTTTCTTT
CASSVGQGNTEAFF
>TRBD1|TRBJ2-7|TRBV5-8|-
TGTGCCAGCAGCTTGCGACAGGGCTCCTACGAGCAGTACTTC
CASSLRQGSYEQYF
>TRBD1|TRBJ1-1|TRBV30|-
TGTGCCTGGGCCCCCTTCACCCCCCGACAGGGAAAGGCTGAAGCTTTCTTT
CAWAPFTPRQGKAEAFF
>TRBD1|TRBJ1-2|TRBV6-6|-
TGTGCCAGCAGTGGGGACAGGTTGGTCTATGGCTACACCTTC
CASSGDRLVYGYTF
>TRBD2|TRBJ2-3|TRBV5-1|-
TGCGCCAGCAGCACGCTAGCGGGAGTAAGCACAGATACGCAGTATTTT
CASSTLAGVSTDTQYF
>-|TRBJ1-2|TRBV3-1/TRBV3-2|-
TGTGCCAGCAGCCAAGACTTCACCGGCTATGGCTACACCTTC
CASSQDFTGYGYTF
>-|TRBJ1-6|TRBV30|-
TGTGCCTGGATGTCCCGGGGGCCCCTCCACTTT
CAWMSRGPLHF
>-|TRBJ2-3|TRBV25-1|-
TGTGCCAGCAGGAGGGGGGATACGCAGTATTTT
CASRRGDTQYF
>-|TRBJ1-3|TRBV12-3/TRBV12-4|-
TGTGCCAGCAGTTGGACAATCGGAAACACCATATATTTT
CASSWTIGNTIYF
>TRBD1|TRBJ2-7|TRBV7-3|-
TGTGCCAGCAGCAGCGGACAGGGCGACGAGCAGTACTTC
CASSSGQGDEQYF
>TRBD2|TRBJ2-3|TRBV5-1|-
TGCGCCAGCGCGACTAGCGGGAGGGCCGGCACAGATACGCAGTATTTT
CASATSGRAGTDTQYF
>TRBD2|TRBJ2-7|TRBV20-1|once
TGCAGTGCTAGTGCTTTGCTAGCGGGCGCCTACGAGCAGTACTTC
CSASALLAGAYEQYF
>TRBD1|TRBJ2-7|TRBV29-1|-
TGCAGCGTTACCACAGGGGGCGAGCAGTACTTC
CSVTTGGEQYF
>TRBD1|TRBJ2-3|TRBV5-4|once
TGTGCCAGCAGCTCCTTCCGGACAGGGGACACAGATACGCAGTATTTT
CASSSFRTGDTDTQYF
>TRBD1|TRBJ1-1|TRBV27|-
TGTGCCAGCAGCCCCCAAACAGGGGGTGAAGCTTTCTTT
CASSPQTGGEAFF
>-|TRBJ1-4|TRBV20-1|-
TGCAGTGCTAGTTCCATAACAGGGTTTGAAAAACTGTTTTTT
CSASSITGFEKLFF
>-|TRBJ1-2|TRBV28|once
TGTGCCAGCAGTTTAGTACGGTCCGGTGGCTACACCTTC
CASSLVRSGGYTF
>-|TRBJ1-2|TRBV7-2|-
TGTGCCAGCAGCTTAGGGTCGACCGGGAACTATGGCTACACCTTC
CASSLGSTGNYGYTF
>-|TRBJ2-7|TRBV5-1|-
TGCGCCAGCAGCCCTGGCTCAGGGGACACCTACGAGCAGTACTTC
CASSPGSGDTYEQYF
>-|TRBJ2-3|TRBV27|-
TGTGCCAGCAGTTTTGGGCCCAGAACAGATACGCAGTATTTT
CASSFGPRTDTQYF
>-|TRBJ2-7|TRBV20-1|-
TGCAGTGCTAGGAGCCCCCTCGAGCAGTACTTC
CSARSPLEQYF
>TRBD1|TRBJ1-5|TRBV6-5|-
TGTGCCAGCAGTTCAGGGGGGAAGCATCAGCCCCAGCATTTT
CASSSGGKHQPQHF
>TRBD1|TRBJ1-4|TRBV4-1|-
TGCGCCAGCAGCCAAGAAACGATGGGACAGGGCCGGGAAAAACTGTTTTTT
CASSQETMGQGREKLFF
>-|TRBJ1-5|TRBV5-1|-
TGCGCCAGCAGCTCGGGAGGGTTGGAGGCCAATCAGCCCCAGCATTTT
CASSSGGLEANQPQHF
>-|TRBJ2-1|TRBV6-2/TRBV6-3|-
TGTGCCAGCAGTTACAGGTTAAGCGGTGAGCAGTTCTTC
CASSYRLSGEQFF
>TRBD2|TRBJ2-1|TRBV4-2|-
TGTGCCAGCAGCCCACTTAGCGGGAACAATGAGCAGTTCTTC
CASSPLSGNNEQFF
>TRBD1|TRBJ1-6|TRBV7-9|-
TGTGCCAGCAGCAACCTGGGACAGGGGAGTAATTCACCCCTCCACTTT
CASSNLGQGSNSPLHF
>-|TRBJ2-1|TRBV9|-
TGTGCCAGCAGCGATGGGACTTACTACAATGAGCAGTTCTTC
CASSDGTYYNEQFF
>TRBD1|TRBJ2-1|TRBV24-1|-
TGTGCCACCTTAGGGACAGGGGGAGGCGATGAGCAGTTCTTC
CATLGTGGGDEQFF
>TRBD1|TRBJ1-2|TRBV30|-
TGTGCCTGGATCCCGGACAGGGGGTATCTTGGCTATGGCTACACCTTC
CAWIPDRGYLGYGYTF